This T cell receptor (beta chain) came from a study of blood T cells in healthy people across ages. The V gene end was trimmed by 3 bases and the J gene end by 1 base; junction bases not matched to a gene: 9. Germline values: CDR1 SQVTM, CDR2 ANQGSEA. CDR3 size: 16 residues. Sample-barcoded 5' priming and a J-beta primer mix drove a second PCR of about 6 to 12 cycles. TCRdb re-analysed the 5' RACE reads in MiXCR, keeping a single row per CDR3 protein. This sample carries roughly 900,000 distinct CDR3 sequences, about 48% of them seen once, and the ten largest clones take roughly 12%. This clonotype showed up just a few times.

This clonotype originated in a man younger than 45 in good health. The chain links TRBV29-1 to TRBJ1-1, with TRBD1 identical over 9 bases. Sequenced material: blood. This CDR3 reads CSVEARRQGENTEAFF. In DNA form, the CDR3 reads TGCAGCGTTGAGGCACGGAGACAGGGGGAGAACACTGAAGCTTTCTTT.